The 21 T cell receptor beta chains presented below share a single source sample, sequenced in a study of radiation and T cells in renal cell carcinoma (dated by TCRdb to the early 2020s). The method behind the library was the immunoSEQ multiplex PCR assay. TCRdb mirrors the immuneACCESS table, restricted to in-frame sequences. Some clones are absent from its copies; in checked studies, under half trace to an unresolved V gene, and the reason for the others is unknown. This sample has 100,000 to 150,000 clones in its table, and 88% of those were observed once. Jointly, the top ten make up more than 5% of the sample. Sample time point, as interpreted from the label and publication: blood 2 weeks post-SBRT. The label giving this sample's treatment or condition can be read as: 15 Gy SBRT to primary tumor, nephrectomy 4 weeks later. The starting material was blood, obtained from a patient whose treatment included radiotherapy and nephrectomy. These receptors originate from a woman aged 70 to 79 with renal cell carcinoma.

The J gene is TRBJ1-2, the V gene TRBV6-5; D remains ambiguous. Germline lookup yields CDR1 MNHEY and CDR2 SVGAGI. The CDR3 spans 13 residues. Trimming removed 2 bases from V and 7 bases from J, with 11 bases in between. The DNA of the CDR3 is TGTGCCAGCAGTTACACCGACACTGGTGGCTACACCTTC. Its protein is CASSYTDTGGYTF.

V usage is TRBV7-8 and J usage is TRBJ2-1; D call uncertain. Germline assignment: CDR1 SGHVS and CDR2 FQNEAQ. Trimming took off 3 bases at V and 10 bases at J, with 10 bases between the two ends. The CDR3 runs to 12 residues. CDR3 in amino acids: CASSLPGFEQFF. CDR3 bases: TGTGCCAGCAGCTTGCCGGGTTTCGAGCAGTTCTTC.

The V and J genes are TRBV4-2 and TRBJ2-1; 9 positions match TRBD2. From germline, CDR1 is LGHNA and CDR2 YNFKEQ. With 0 bases clipped from V and 8 bases from J, the junction kept 8 bases outside the gene matches. The CDR3 runs to 16 residues. The CDR3 spells CASSQDRRGGAHEQFF. The CDR3 bases are TGTGCCAGCAGCCAAGATCGACGCGGGGGGGCGCATGAGCAGTTCTTC.

The V gene is TRBV5-4, the J gene TRBJ2-5, with D perhaps being TRBD1 or TRBD2 (6 bases each). The CDR3 contains 16 residues. Germline V lookup: CDR1 SGHNT, CDR2 YYREEE (reference sequence). Trimming cost V 6 bases and J 2 bases, with 20 bases left between them. CDR3 sequence (DNA): TGTGCCAGCACGACGCTAAGGGGGAGGAGGCAAGAGACCCAGTACTTC. Translation gives CASTTLRGRRQETQYF. Based on the CDR3 plus reference TRBV5-4 and TRBJ2-5, the full variable domain is ETGVTQSPTHLIKTRGQQVTLRCSSQSGHNTVSWYQQALGQGPQFIFQYYREEENGRGNFPPRFSGLQFPNYSSELNVNALELDDSALYLCASTTLRGRRQETQYFGPGTRLLVL.

V is TRBV5-6 and J is TRBJ1-4, with D tentatively TRBD1 (6 bases). CDR3 length: 14 amino acids. Trimming pared 0 bases from V and 7 bases from J, leaving 10 bases between. Per the germline V gene, CDR1 is SGHDT and CDR2 is YYEEEE. The CDR3 loop is CASSLGQDSEKLFF. CDR3 nucleotide sequence: TGTGCCAGCAGCTTGGGACAGGACAGTGAAAAACTGTTTTTT.

V and J are TRBV18 and TRBJ1-1; D is possibly TRBD1 (6 bases). Germline CDR1 KGHSH, CDR2 LQKENI. The CDR3 runs 16 residues. Trimming shortened V by 6 bases and J by 3 bases, and 20 bases separated the two germline ends. The CDR3 region is CASSFRDNVLDTEAFF. The CDR3 DNA is TGTGCCAGCTCGTTCCGGGACAATGTTTTAGACACTGAAGCTTTCTTT.

The chain joins TRBV5-4 to TRBJ2-1, with 8 bases matching TRBD1. The CDR3 is 15 residues long. V was clipped by 0 bases and J by 7 bases; unmatched bases: 6. The germline CDR1 and CDR2 sequences are SGHNT and YYREEE (reference sequence). CDR3 sequence (DNA): TGTGCCAGCAGCTTGGCGGGCAGGGGGCTAAATGAGCAGTTCTTC. This sequence encodes CASSLAGRGLNEQFF.

The V and J genes are TRBV2 and TRBJ2-5; 7 nucleotides line up with TRBD2. The CDR3 extends over 14 amino acids. The junction had 5 bases not matched to a gene; V was cut back by 6 bases and J by 1 base. In germline, CDR1 is SNHLY, CDR2 FYNNEI. The CDR3 reads CASSAASGQETQYF. CDR3 coding DNA: TGTGCCAGCAGCGCCGCTAGCGGCCAAGAGACCCAGTACTTC.

The rearrangement uses TRBV7-2 and TRBJ1-5; 7 bases map to TRBD1. V dropped 3 bases and J dropped 7; count of bases not matched to a gene: 3. Germline assignment: CDR1 SGHTA and CDR2 FQGNSA. CDR3 length: 13 residues. As DNA, the CDR3 is TGTGCCAGCAGCTTGACAGGGTGGCAGCCCCAGCATTTT. Protein: CASSLTGWQPQHF. Full variable domain (rest looked up from reference TRBV7-2 and TRBJ1-5): GAGVSQSPSNKVTEKGKDVELRCDPISGHTALYWYRQSLGQGLEFLIYFQGNSAPDKSGLPSDRFSAERTGGSVSTLTIQRTQQEDSAVYLCASSLTGWQPQHFGDGTRLSIL.

This clone was observed a handful of times. This chain joins TRBV5-4 and TRBJ2-2; D is uncertain. The germline V and J ends were trimmed by 7 bases and 4 bases, with 8 bases remaining between them. CDR3 length equals 12 residues. Germline CDR1 reads SGHNT; CDR2 reads YYREEE (reference sequence). The chain's CDR3 is CASVSPTGELFF. The CDR3 DNA is TGTGCCAGCGTAAGCCCCACCGGGGAGCTGTTTTTT.

The chain carries TRBV29-1 and TRBJ2-7; D might be TRBD1 (6 bases). Germline CDR1 SQVTM, CDR2 ANQGSEA. The V end lost 0 bases, the J end lost 5 bases, and 8 bases lay between the germline ends. CDR3 length: 12 amino acids. The CDR3 region is CSVEESGDEQYF. The CDR3, as DNA: TGCAGCGTTGAAGAGTCAGGGGACGAGCAGTACTTC.

The chain joins TRBV6-6 to TRBJ2-1; D not certain. Trimming left V 8 bases short and J 10 bases short, with 15 bases between. Germline V gene data show CDR1 as MNHNY and CDR2 as SVGAGI (reference sequence). This CDR3 region has 12 residues. This CDR3 reads CASGPPAREQFF. CDR3 nucleotides: TGTGCCAGCGGTCCTCCAGCTCGGGAGCAGTTCTTC.

The chain has TRBV5-4 and TRBJ2-7, with 11 bases aligning to TRBD1. Germline V gene sequence: CDR1 SGHNT, CDR2 YYREEE (reference sequence). V lost 3 bases, J lost 5 bases, and 4 bases stayed unmatched. There are 14 residues in the CDR3. In nucleotides, the CDR3 is TGTGCCAGCAGCTATGGACAGGGGGCGGACGAGCAGTACTTC. It encodes CASSYGQGADEQYF.

The chain uses TRBV4-1 and TRBJ2-3, with TRBD2 identical over 8 bases. There are 17 residues in the CDR3. After removal of 2 bases from V and 0 bases from J, the junction contained 7 bases not matched to a gene. CDR1 and CDR2 (germline): MGHRA, YSYEKL. The CDR3 nucleotides are TGCGCCAGCAGCCAATTTACTAGCGGTCTCAGCACAGATACGCAGTATTTT. Its translation: CASSQFTSGLSTDTQYF.

The chain is built from TRBV6-6 and TRBJ1-6; 8 bases agree with TRBD1. CDR3 length: 15 amino acids. Trimming removed 6 bases from V and 5 bases from J; junction bases left unmatched: 6. Germline-derived CDR1 and CDR2 are MNHNY and SVGAGI (reference sequence). CDR3 nucleotides: TGTGCCAGCAGCAGAGGGACAGGCGATAATTCACCCCTCCACTTT. As protein: CASSRGTGDNSPLHF.

This clone was seen a handful of times. This sequence joins TRBV4-2 and TRBJ1-1; the match to TRBD1 covers 7 bases. The CDR3 has 14 residues. V was pared by 2 bases and J by 4 bases, with 4 bases of the junction left unmatched. From germline, CDR1 is LGHNA and CDR2 YNFKEQ. The CDR3 loop is CASSQPTGVTEAFF. The CDR3 region has the DNA TGTGCCAGCAGCCAACCTACAGGGGTCACTGAAGCTTTCTTT.

The V and J genes are TRBV6-6 and TRBJ2-6; D is undetermined. CDR1 is MNHNY, CDR2 SVGAGI, per germline (reference sequence). The CDR3 totals 15 residues. V was cut by 5 bases and J by 0 bases, with 8 bases left in between. The CDR3 reads CASSIRGSGANVLTF. The CDR3 coding sequence is TGTGCCAGCAGTATCCGCGGCTCTGGGGCCAACGTCCTGACTTTC.

This sequence joins TRBV2 and TRBJ1-4; D gene unclear. The CDR3 totals 14 residues. V was clipped by 8 bases and J by 0 bases, with 10 bases between them. From germline, CDR1 is SNHLY and CDR2 FYNNEI. The CDR3: CASLRGATNEKLFF. DNA of the CDR3: TGTGCCAGCCTCCGGGGTGCAACTAATGAAAAACTGTTTTTT.

The rearrangement links TRBV28 to TRBJ1-6; D unresolved. The germline V gene has CDR1 MDHEN and CDR2 SYDVKM. The CDR3 has 8 amino acids. Trimming left V 8 bases short and J 12 bases short, with 2 bases between. The CDR3 sequence: CASGPLHF. CDR3 sequence (DNA): TGTGCCAGCGGACCCCTCCACTTT.

This clone was counted a single time. The chain carries TRBV28 and TRBJ2-7, with 7 bases identical to TRBD1. V lost 3 bases, J lost 2 bases, and 4 bases stayed unmatched. This CDR3 contains 14 residues. The germline CDR1 and CDR2 sequences are MDHEN and SYDVKM. Here the CDR3 reads CASSFVTGAYEQYF. CDR3 coding DNA: TGTGCCAGCAGTTTCGTTACAGGGGCCTACGAGCAGTACTTC.

This sequence joins TRBV11-3 and TRBJ2-5; TRBD2 agrees at 8 bases. V dropped 1 base and J dropped 2; count of bases not matched to a gene: 12. The CDR3 has 18 residues. The germline gives CDR1 SGHNT, CDR2 YENEEA. CDR3 coding DNA: TGTGCCAGCAGCTTAGGAAGTCTAGCGGGCGGCCGACAAGAGACCCAGTACTTC. Its protein product is CASSLGSLAGGRQETQYF.